This TCR beta chain was identified in a study of shared clonotypes between healthy human individuals. Study outcomes and limitations: Generation probabilities of non-shared clonotypes were lower (relative to those shared by all four donors).

Trimming removed 4 bases from V and 8 bases from J, with 9 bases in between. The CDR3 loop spans 12 amino acids. The germline gives CDR1 MDHEN, CDR2 SYDVKM. Details on this clone: Its antigen is not known.

Roughly 210 ng DNA, tens of thousands of T cell genomes, went into each sorted-subset replicate PCR. Sequencing used immunoSEQ multiplex PCR; TCRdb keeps in-frame clones, though not all of them. The data contain hundreds of thousands of clones, less than 98% of them singletons. The donors were all Caucasian adults (living in Nashville, Tennessee). J is TRBJ2-1 and V is TRBV28; D is uncertain. Sample: naive CD4+ T cells sorted from blood. Subset noted: CD45RA+ positively selected. This TCR came from a woman between 25 and 40 years old in good health. The CDR3 nucleotides read TGTGCCAGCAGTTCTGGGTTGTATGAGCAGTTCTTC. Amino acid sequence: CASSSGLYEQFF.